This T cell receptor beta chain was obtained from a study of cytomegalovirus exposure and HLA in healthy donors. CDR3 length equals 14 residues. Trimming at V came to 6 bases and at J to 4 bases, leaving 6 bases not matched to a gene. The germline V gene has CDR1 MNHEY and CDR2 SMNVEV (reference sequence). Primers for the PCR totalled 60 Vbeta and 13 Jbeta. The method was immunoSEQ multiplex PCR; TCRdb's version includes in-frame clones alone and lacks a portion of them. The sample has around 70,000 clones, and its top ten clones hold 3% to 4%. The sequencing input was PBMCs. The TCR sequence derives from a female donor in good health and CMV-seropositive. The J gene is TRBJ2-7, the V gene TRBV27, with TRBD1 matching over 10 bases. CDR3 sequence: CASSLGDRGYEQYF. The CDR3 DNA follows: TGTGCCAGCAGCCTCGGGGACAGGGGTTACGAGCAGTACTTC.